These 2 T cell receptor beta chains came from one sample sequenced in a study of control samples from healthy donors and cancer patients. TCRdb's table, derived via immunoSEQ multiplex PCR, lists solely in-frame clones and lacks some. This sample yields about 140,000 clones, of which approximately 92% are seen a single time; under 4% belongs to the top ten. The sample was blood. The origin of the receptors is a man aged 25-45 years in good health.

V is TRBV6-1 and J is TRBJ1-2; 11 positions match TRBD1. This CDR3 is 15 amino acids long. V dropped 3 bases and J dropped 5; count of bases not matched to a gene: 5. Per germline, CDR1 MNHNS and CDR2 SASEGT. The DNA of the CDR3 is TGTGCCAGCAGTGAGGGACAGGGGGTCTTTTATGGCTACACCTTC. Its protein is CASSEGQGVFYGYTF.

This chain joins TRBV6-2 or TRBV6-3 and TRBJ2-1, with TRBD2 matching 10 bases. The CDR3 is 16 residues long. V dropped 6 bases and J dropped 2; count of bases not matched to a gene: 7. CDR1 is MNHEY and CDR2 is SVGEGT in the germline V gene. The CDR3 region is CASSRTAGGPYNEQFF. CDR3 DNA: TGTGCCAGCAGCCGTACAGCGGGGGGGCCCTACAATGAGCAGTTCTTC.